The present T cell receptor (beta chain) was sequenced within a study of blood T cell repertoires in COVID-19. Study background: Samples representing acute and convalescent COVID-19 were sourced from the United States, Italy and Spain. In each case, the material was cDNA or gDNA derived from T cells, B-cell-depleted T cells, or PBMCs.

The CDR3 extends over 16 amino acids. The germline V gene encodes CDR1 SGHDT and CDR2 YYEEEE. V lost 4 bases and J lost 0, with 11 bases in between. As originally analysed: Researchers report that nucleated cell counts were estimated from reference gene primer amplification. Profiled with immunoSEQ multiplex PCR; TCRdb holds only in-frame clones, not every one. Clonal size and the V and J genes are those of that table, whereas D and trimming came from the DNA. The sample records about 260,000 clones, 65% to 90% being singletons. The source material was peripheral blood. The rearrangement joins TRBV5-6 to TRBJ1-6, with D perhaps matching TRBD1 (5 bases). This receptor was obtained from a man aged 25 to 45 with active or convalescent COVID-19. DNA of the CDR3: TGTGCCAGCAGCCCGGCGGGGGGCTCCTATAATTCACCCCTCCACTTT. The encoded protein is CASSPAGGSYNSPLHF.